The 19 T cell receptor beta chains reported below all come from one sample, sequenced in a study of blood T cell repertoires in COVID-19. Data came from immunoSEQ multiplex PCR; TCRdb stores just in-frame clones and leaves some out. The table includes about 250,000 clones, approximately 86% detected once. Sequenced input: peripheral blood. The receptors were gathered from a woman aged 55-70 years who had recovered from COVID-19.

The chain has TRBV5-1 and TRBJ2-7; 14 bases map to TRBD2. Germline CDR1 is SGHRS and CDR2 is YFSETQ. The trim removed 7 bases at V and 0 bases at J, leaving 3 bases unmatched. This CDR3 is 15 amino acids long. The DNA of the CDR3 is TGCGCCAGCGGACTAGCGGGGGGCCTCTCCTACGAGCAGTACTTC. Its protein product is CASGLAGGLSYEQYF.

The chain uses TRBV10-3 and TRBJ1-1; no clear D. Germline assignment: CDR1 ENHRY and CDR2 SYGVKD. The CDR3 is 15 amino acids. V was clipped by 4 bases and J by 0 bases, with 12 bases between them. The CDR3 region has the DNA TGTGCCATCAGTGGGGCGGGAATCATGAACACTGAAGCTTTCTTT. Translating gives CAISGAGIMNTEAFF.

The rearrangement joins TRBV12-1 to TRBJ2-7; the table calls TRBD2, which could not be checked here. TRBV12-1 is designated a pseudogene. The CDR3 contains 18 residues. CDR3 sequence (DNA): TGTGCCAGCAGCTTTGGTGGGACTAGCGGGGGAATGCTCGAAGTGCCTGGGTTC. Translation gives CASSFGGTSGGMLEVPGF.

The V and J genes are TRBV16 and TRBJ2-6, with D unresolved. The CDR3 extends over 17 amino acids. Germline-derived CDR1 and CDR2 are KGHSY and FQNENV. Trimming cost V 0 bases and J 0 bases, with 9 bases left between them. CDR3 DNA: TGTGCCAGCAGCCAATCCCAATTGTTCTCTGGGGCCAACGTCCTGACTTTC. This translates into CASSQSQLFSGANVLTF.

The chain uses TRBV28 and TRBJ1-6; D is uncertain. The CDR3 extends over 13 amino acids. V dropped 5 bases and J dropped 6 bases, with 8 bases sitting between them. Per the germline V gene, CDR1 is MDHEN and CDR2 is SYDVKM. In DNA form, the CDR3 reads TGTGCCAGCAGTGGAGGGCTTAATTCACCCCTCCACTTT. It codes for CASSGGLNSPLHF.

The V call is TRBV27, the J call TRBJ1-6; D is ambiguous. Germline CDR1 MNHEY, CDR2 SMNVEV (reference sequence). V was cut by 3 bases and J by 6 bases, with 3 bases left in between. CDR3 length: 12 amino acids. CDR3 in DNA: TGTGCCAGCAGTTTCATTAATTCACCCCTCCACTTT. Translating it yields CASSFINSPLHF.

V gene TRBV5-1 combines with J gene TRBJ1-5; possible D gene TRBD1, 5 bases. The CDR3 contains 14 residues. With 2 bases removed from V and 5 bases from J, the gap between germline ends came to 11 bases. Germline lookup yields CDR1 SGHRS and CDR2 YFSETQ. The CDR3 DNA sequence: TGCGCCAGCAGCTTTTGGGGGGGGGATCAGCCCCAGCATTTT. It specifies CASSFWGGDQPQHF.

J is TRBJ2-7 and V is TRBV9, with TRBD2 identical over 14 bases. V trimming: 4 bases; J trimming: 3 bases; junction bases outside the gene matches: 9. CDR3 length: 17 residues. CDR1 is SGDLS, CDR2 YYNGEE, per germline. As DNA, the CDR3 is TGTGCCAGCAGCCCCTCCGTGGGGACTAGCGGGGGCTACGAGCAGTACTTC. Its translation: CASSPSVGTSGGYEQYF. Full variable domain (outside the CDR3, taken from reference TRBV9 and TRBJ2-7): DSGVTQTPKHLITATGQRVTLRCSPRSGDLSVYWYQQSLDQGLQFLIQYYNGEERAKGNILERFSAQQFPDLHSELNLSSLELGDSALYFCASSPSVGTSGGYEQYFGPGTRLTVT.

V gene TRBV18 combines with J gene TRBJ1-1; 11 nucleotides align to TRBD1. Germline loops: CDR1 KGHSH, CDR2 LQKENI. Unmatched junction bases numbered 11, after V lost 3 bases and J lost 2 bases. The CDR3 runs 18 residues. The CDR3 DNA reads TGTGCCAGCTCACCGGGACAGGGGGTACTCGTTTCTAACACTGAAGCTTTCTTT. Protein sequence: CASSPGQGVLVSNTEAFF.

The CDR3 sequence: CASSTQRSGQGEKLFF. CDR3 nucleotides: TGTGCCAGCAGTACCCAGAGGTCAGGACAGGGCGAAAAACTGTTTTTT. The rearrangement links TRBV27 to TRBJ1-4; 8 bases map to TRBD1. The germline V gene encodes CDR1 MNHEY and CDR2 SMNVEV (reference sequence). V lost 5 bases to trimming and J lost 8 bases; unmatched junction nucleotides: 13. The CDR3 is 16 residues long.

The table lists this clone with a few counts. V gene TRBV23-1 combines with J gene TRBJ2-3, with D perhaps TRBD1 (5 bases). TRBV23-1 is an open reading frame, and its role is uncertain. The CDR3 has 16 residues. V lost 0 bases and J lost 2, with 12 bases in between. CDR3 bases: TGCGCCAGCAGTCAATCCTACAGGTCTCCCACAGATACGCAGTATTTT. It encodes CASSQSYRSPTDTQYF.

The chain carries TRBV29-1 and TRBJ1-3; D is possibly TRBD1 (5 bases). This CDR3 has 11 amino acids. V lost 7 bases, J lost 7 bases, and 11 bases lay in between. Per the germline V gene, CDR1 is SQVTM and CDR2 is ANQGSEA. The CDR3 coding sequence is TGCAGCGCCGGACGGGGGAACACCATATATTTT. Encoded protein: CSAGRGNTIYF. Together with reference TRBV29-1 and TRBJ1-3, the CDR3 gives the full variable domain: SAVISQKPSRDICQRGTSLTIQCQVDSQVTMMFWYRQQPGQSLTLIATANQGSEATYESGFVIDKFPISRPNLTFSTLTVSNMSPEDSSIYLCSAGRGNTIYFGEGSWLTVV.

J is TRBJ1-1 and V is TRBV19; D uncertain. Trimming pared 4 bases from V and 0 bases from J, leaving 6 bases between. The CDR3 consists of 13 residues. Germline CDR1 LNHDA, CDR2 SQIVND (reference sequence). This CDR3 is CASSNTVNTEAFF. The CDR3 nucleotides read TGTGCCAGTAGTAACACAGTGAACACTGAAGCTTTCTTT. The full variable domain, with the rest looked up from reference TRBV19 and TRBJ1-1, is DGGITQSPKYLFRKEGQNVTLSCEQNLNHDAMYWYRQDPGQGLRLIYYSQIVNDFQKGDIAEGYSVSREKKESFPLTVTSAQKNPTAFYLCASSNTVNTEAFFGQGTRLTVV.

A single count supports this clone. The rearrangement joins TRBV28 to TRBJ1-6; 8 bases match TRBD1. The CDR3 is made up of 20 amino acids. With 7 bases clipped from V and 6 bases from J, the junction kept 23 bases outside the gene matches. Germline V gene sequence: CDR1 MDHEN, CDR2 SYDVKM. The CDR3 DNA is TGTGCCAGCACCCCTGGTCAGGGGGCGGGTTCCGTGGGTTTTAATTCACCCCTCCACTTT. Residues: CASTPGQGAGSVGFNSPLHF.

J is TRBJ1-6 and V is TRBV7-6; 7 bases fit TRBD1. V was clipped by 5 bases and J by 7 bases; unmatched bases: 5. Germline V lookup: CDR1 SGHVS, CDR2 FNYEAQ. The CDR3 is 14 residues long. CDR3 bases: TGTGCCAGCAGCCACGGACAGGAAAATTCACCCCTCCACTTT. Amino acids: CASSHGQENSPLHF.

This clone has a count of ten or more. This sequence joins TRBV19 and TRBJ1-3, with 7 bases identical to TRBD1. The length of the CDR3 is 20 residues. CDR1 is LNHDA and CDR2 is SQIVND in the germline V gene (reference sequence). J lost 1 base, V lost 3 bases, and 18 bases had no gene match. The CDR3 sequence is CASSILPRQGFGGSGNTIYF. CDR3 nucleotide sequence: TGTGCCAGTAGTATCCTACCTCGACAGGGATTCGGGGGATCTGGAAACACCATATATTTT.

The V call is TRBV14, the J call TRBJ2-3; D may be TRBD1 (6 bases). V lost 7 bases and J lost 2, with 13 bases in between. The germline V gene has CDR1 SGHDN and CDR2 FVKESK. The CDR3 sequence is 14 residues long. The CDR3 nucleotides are TGTGCCAGCACCGGACAGATACCCACAGATACGCAGTATTTT. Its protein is CASTGQIPTDTQYF.

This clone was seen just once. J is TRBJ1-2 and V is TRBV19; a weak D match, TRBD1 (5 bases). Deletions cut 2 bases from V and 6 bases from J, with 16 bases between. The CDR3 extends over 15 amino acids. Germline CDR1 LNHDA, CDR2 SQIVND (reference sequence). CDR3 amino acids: CASSIKGYALHGYTF. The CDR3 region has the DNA TGTGCCAGTAGTATAAAGGGGTACGCCCTACATGGCTACACCTTC.

The CDR3 DNA follows: TGTGCCAGCAGTTACAGGCTCGGGGTCAATCAGCCCCAGCATTTT. This sequence encodes CASSYRLGVNQPQHF. The gene calls are TRBV6-5 and TRBJ1-5, with D uncertain. The length of the CDR3 is 15 residues. Trimming stripped 2 bases from V and 3 bases from J, with 11 bases between. In germline, CDR1 is MNHEY, CDR2 SVGAGI.